The rows below give T cell receptor beta chains drawn from one sample of a study of T cell repertoires in cytomegalovirus infection. TCRdb ran MiXCR on the reads and lists one entry per CDR3 protein. The table shows 350,000 to 500,000 distinct CDR3 sequences, with 31% occurring only once. The sequenced sample was PBMCs. The source is a human donor in good health (CMV status not recorded). Some clones in this sample may be carry-over from other donors' samples. CDR3s include the opening cysteine and the closing phenylalanine or tryptophan.

v_call: TRBV7-2; j_call: TRBJ2-7; cdr3_aa: CASSLDPYEQYF
v_call: TRBV19; j_call: TRBJ1-5; cdr3_aa: CASSDRGNNQPQHF
v_call: TRBV6-1; j_call: TRBJ2-7; cdr3_aa: CASSPRGRLDEQYF
v_call: TRBV2; j_call: TRBJ1-2; cdr3_aa: CASNGGTPYGYTF
v_call: TRBV5-5; j_call: TRBJ2-3; cdr3_aa: CASVTGHETFTDTQYF
v_call: TRBV7-6; j_call: TRBJ2-2; cdr3_aa: CASIPGQKNTGELFF
v_call: TRBV20-1; j_call: TRBJ1-3; cdr3_aa: CSARDQGDGNTIYF
v_call: TRBV6-1; j_call: TRBJ2-2; cdr3_aa: CASSEQPSPGELFF
v_call: TRBV6-6; j_call: TRBJ1-1; cdr3_aa: CASSDRGSVREAFF
v_call: TRBV7-9; j_call: TRBJ1-5; cdr3_aa: CASSRAVGASSNQPQHF
v_call: TRBV6-6; j_call: TRBJ2-1; cdr3_aa: CASSYDGSYNEQFF
v_call: TRBV2; j_call: TRBJ1-1; cdr3_aa: CASSEKGRARAFF
v_call: TRBV12-3/TRBV12-4; j_call: TRBJ1-4; cdr3_aa: CASSPGGGDPTNEKLFF
v_call: TRBV7-9; j_call: TRBJ1-6; cdr3_aa: CASSFGQGDNSPLHF
v_call: TRBV14; j_call: TRBJ2-7; cdr3_aa: CASSQELGPYEQYF
v_call: TRBV6-2/TRBV6-3; j_call: TRBJ1-6; cdr3_aa: CASSYPDRGGTYNSPLHF
v_call: TRBV28; j_call: TRBJ1-1; cdr3_aa: CATLPSREVTEAFF
v_call: TRBV19; j_call: TRBJ1-1; cdr3_aa: CASSIVANTEAFF
v_call: TRBV4-3; j_call: TRBJ1-5; cdr3_aa: CASSQEIGPREPQPQHF
v_call: TRBV28; j_call: TRBJ1-1; cdr3_aa: CASSLLQGEAEAFF
v_call: TRBV29-1; j_call: TRBJ2-3; cdr3_aa: CSVDWRGGKDTQYF